This TCR beta chain was profiled in a study of blood T cells in healthy people across ages. Whole-study findings and limits: Long-lived donors exceeded aged donors in naive CD4+ cells and diversity.

CDR1 and CDR2 (germline): DFQATT, SNEGSKA (reference sequence). The CDR3 has 13 residues. The use of a sample-barcoded 5' primer and a J-beta primer mix characterized a second PCR of about 7 to 12 cycles. Each CDR3 protein is one row after TCRdb ran MiXCR on the 5' RACE reads. The sample consists of some 700,000 distinct CDR3 sequences, about a fifth of them appearing once. Concerning this clonotype itself: The antigen remains unidentified.

The specimen sequenced was blood. This clonotype was sampled from a man aged 65 to 85 in good health. V usage is TRBV20-1 and J usage is TRBJ2-5; tentative D call: TRBD2 (5 bases). The J call may be mistaken, given a closer DNA end match to TRBJ2-1. This chain's CDR3 is CSARGGNKDEQFF. CDR3 nucleotides: TGCAGTGCTAGAGGAGGGAACAAGGATGAGCAGTTCTTC.